The clone carrying this T cell receptor beta chain was found a few times. Original processing notes: Quantification of nucleated cells was approximated via reference gene primer amplification. The protocol was immunoSEQ multiplex PCR, while the TCRdb copy is restricted to in-frame clones and leaves out a portion. The V and J calls and clone size were taken over from that table, and D and trimming were inferred from the DNA. The data hold fewer than 350,000 clones, with about 86% observed a single time. These data are taken from a study of blood T cell repertoires in COVID-19. Turning to the study itself: Researchers got acute and convalescent COVID-19 samples from the United States, Italy and Spain. PBMCs, B-cell-depleted T cells, or T cells provided the cDNA or gDNA that made up the material.

Per the germline V gene, CDR1 is SGHTA and CDR2 is FQGNSA. V gave up 1 base and J gave up 2 bases, with 12 bases separating them. The CDR3 consists of 15 residues. The clonotype originates from a woman aged 40 to 55 with acute COVID-19. The chain carries TRBV7-2 and TRBJ2-7, with TRBD2 as a possible D gene (5 bases). The sequenced sample consisted of PBMCs or T cells enriched from blood (not recorded which). The CDR3 region has the DNA TGTGCCAGCAGCTTAGAAGCCGGACTGACCTACGAGCAGTACTTC. Amino acid sequence: CASSLEAGLTYEQYF.